This is a list of T cell receptor beta chains from one sample in a study of cytomegalovirus exposure and HLA in healthy donors. Measured with immunoSEQ multiplex PCR; TCRdb has only the in-frame clones, and not every one. This sample carries roughly 170,000 clones, approximately 80% of them seen once, and the ten largest clones take under 1.5%. The specimen sequenced was PBMCs. The receptors come from a girl aged 2-10 years in good health and CMV-seropositive. Each CDR3 is given with its conserved first and last residue. A D gene is named only where the DNA matches it firmly. Clone size, where shown, is once, few, many, or a class for clones that have expanded.

cdr3_nt: TGCAGCGGGGTGGAGAGGACTGAAGCTTTCTTT
cdr3_aa: CSGVERTEAFF
clone_size: NA
j_call: TRBJ1-1
d_call: NA
v_call: TRBV29-1

cdr3_nt: TGTGCCAGCAGTGACGGGGGGGCTAGCACAGATACGCAGTATTTT
cdr3_aa: CASSDGGASTDTQYF
clone_size: NA
j_call: TRBJ2-3
d_call: NA
v_call: TRBV6-4

cdr3_nt: TGCGCCAGCAGCCAGGGACAGCTTGAAAAACTGTTTTTT
cdr3_aa: CASSQGQLEKLFF
clone_size: NA
j_call: TRBJ1-4
d_call: TRBD1
v_call: TRBV4-1

cdr3_nt: TGCAGCGTGAACAGGGGTTTTTCTTACGAGCAGTACTTC
cdr3_aa: CSVNRGFSYEQYF
clone_size: NA
j_call: TRBJ2-7
d_call: TRBD1
v_call: TRBV29-1

cdr3_nt: TGTGCCAGTAGTGCAGGACAGGGGGTAGGCACAGATACGCAGTATTTT
cdr3_aa: CASSAGQGVGTDTQYF
clone_size: NA
j_call: TRBJ2-3
d_call: TRBD1
v_call: TRBV19

cdr3_nt: TGTGCCAGCAGTTACTCGGCTAGCAGACACAATGAGCAGTTCTTC
cdr3_aa: CASSYSASRHNEQFF
clone_size: NA
j_call: TRBJ2-1
d_call: NA
v_call: TRBV6-5

cdr3_nt: TGCGCCAGCAGCATCGGGAATGAGCAGTTCTTC
cdr3_aa: CASSIGNEQFF
clone_size: few
j_call: TRBJ2-1
d_call: NA
v_call: TRBV5-1

cdr3_nt: TGTGCCTTATCGCAGGGGGCTAATGAAAAACTGTTTTTT
cdr3_aa: CALSQGANEKLFF
clone_size: NA
j_call: TRBJ1-4
d_call: TRBD1
v_call: TRBV30

cdr3_nt: TGTGCCAGCAGCTCTCTCTTAGTACTATATGGCTACACCTTC
cdr3_aa: CASSSLLVLYGYTF
clone_size: NA
j_call: TRBJ1-2
d_call: NA
v_call: TRBV2

cdr3_nt: TGTGCCACCAGCGGACCAGAAGGGACAGCTTACAATGAGCAGTTCTTC
cdr3_aa: CATSGPEGTAYNEQFF
clone_size: NA
j_call: TRBJ2-1
d_call: TRBD1
v_call: TRBV15

cdr3_nt: TGCGCCAGCAGCTGGACTAGCGGGACACCTTACAATGAGCAGTTCTTC
cdr3_aa: CASSWTSGTPYNEQFF
clone_size: NA
j_call: TRBJ2-1
d_call: TRBD2
v_call: TRBV5-1

cdr3_nt: TGTGCCAGCAGTGAATTCTCGGCCCGACAGGGGTTGCATTCACCCCTCCACTTT
cdr3_aa: CASSEFSARQGLHSPLHF
clone_size: NA
j_call: TRBJ1-6
d_call: TRBD1
v_call: TRBV25-1

cdr3_nt: TGTGCCTGGAGCCACCCGGGAGGGACCTACGAGCAGTACTTC
cdr3_aa: CAWSHPGGTYEQYF
clone_size: NA
j_call: TRBJ2-7
d_call: TRBD2
v_call: TRBV30

cdr3_nt: TGTGCCAGCAGCCTCTTTCTCGAAGGGGGGGAATCCTACGAGCAGTACTTC
cdr3_aa: CASSLFLEGGESYEQYF
clone_size: once
j_call: TRBJ2-7
d_call: NA
v_call: TRBV4-2

cdr3_nt: TGTGCCAGCAGCTCTCTCGCGGGAGCAGATACGCAGTATTTT
cdr3_aa: CASSSLAGADTQYF
clone_size: NA
j_call: TRBJ2-3
d_call: TRBD2
v_call: TRBV11-3

cdr3_nt: TGTGCCAGCAGAACCGGTCACAATGAGCAGTTCTTC
cdr3_aa: CASRTGHNEQFF
clone_size: NA
j_call: TRBJ2-1
d_call: NA
v_call: TRBV28

cdr3_nt: TGTGCCACCAGCAGAGGGAGCCCGGGGGACCAATCAGATACGCAGTATTTT
cdr3_aa: CATSRGSPGDQSDTQYF
clone_size: NA
j_call: TRBJ2-3
d_call: NA
v_call: TRBV15

cdr3_nt: TGTGCCAGCAGTTCCCGCCGGACAGGAGAAACTGAAGCTTTCTTT
cdr3_aa: CASSSRRTGETEAFF
clone_size: NA
j_call: TRBJ1-1
d_call: TRBD1
v_call: TRBV28

cdr3_nt: TGTGCCAGTAGTATAAGGTTGGGCCGGGGCGAGCAGTACTTC
cdr3_aa: CASSIRLGRGEQYF
clone_size: once
j_call: TRBJ2-7
d_call: NA
v_call: TRBV19

cdr3_nt: TGTGCCAGCAGCCAAGATAGGGGAGGACCCCTCCACTTT
cdr3_aa: CASSQDRGGPLHF
clone_size: once
j_call: TRBJ1-6
d_call: NA
v_call: TRBV14

cdr3_nt: TGTGCCACCAGCAGAGAGGTGGGACAGGGATATGGCTACACCTTC
cdr3_aa: CATSREVGQGYGYTF
clone_size: NA
j_call: TRBJ1-2
d_call: TRBD1
v_call: TRBV15

cdr3_nt: TGTGCTAGTGGGTCACTGGGGGGAAAACTGTTTTTT
cdr3_aa: CASGSLGGKLFF
clone_size: NA
j_call: TRBJ1-4
d_call: NA
v_call: TRBV12-5

cdr3_nt: TGTGCCAGCAGTTACTCTCGGCAGGGGGTAAACACCATATATTTT
cdr3_aa: CASSYSRQGVNTIYF
clone_size: NA
j_call: TRBJ1-3
d_call: TRBD1
v_call: TRBV6-5

cdr3_nt: TGCGCCAGCTTCCGGGACAGGGGCAACACTGAAGCTTTCTTT
cdr3_aa: CASFRDRGNTEAFF
clone_size: many
j_call: TRBJ1-1
d_call: TRBD1
v_call: TRBV5-1

cdr3_nt: TGTGCCAGCATGGTGGGGACAGGGGGCTATGGCTACACCTTC
cdr3_aa: CASMVGTGGYGYTF
clone_size: NA
j_call: TRBJ1-2
d_call: TRBD1
v_call: TRBV27

cdr3_nt: TGTGCCAGCAATCGGGAAAGCTATGGCTACACCTTC
cdr3_aa: CASNRESYGYTF
clone_size: NA
j_call: TRBJ1-2
d_call: NA
v_call: TRBV2

cdr3_nt: TGTGCCAGCAGCTCAAGAAGGGAGGGGCCTGGAAACACCATATATTTT
cdr3_aa: CASSSRREGPGNTIYF
clone_size: NA
j_call: TRBJ1-3
d_call: NA
v_call: TRBV9

cdr3_nt: TGTGCCAGCAGCTTTTGGACAGGAAACACCATATATTTT
cdr3_aa: CASSFWTGNTIYF
clone_size: few
j_call: TRBJ1-3
d_call: NA
v_call: TRBV5-6

cdr3_nt: TGTGCCAGTAGTATTCCGGACAGGGCTTTTGAAAAACTGTTTTTT
cdr3_aa: CASSIPDRAFEKLFF
clone_size: NA
j_call: TRBJ1-4
d_call: TRBD1
v_call: TRBV19

cdr3_nt: TGTGCCAGCAGTAAAACGGGACACCCGATCAGTGGCTACACCTTC
cdr3_aa: CASSKTGHPISGYTF
clone_size: NA
j_call: TRBJ1-2
d_call: NA
v_call: TRBV6-1

cdr3_nt: TGTGCCAGCAGCCCGGGAGCCAGCACAGATACGCAGTATTTT
cdr3_aa: CASSPGASTDTQYF
clone_size: NA
j_call: TRBJ2-3
d_call: NA
v_call: TRBV11-3

cdr3_nt: TGCGCCAGCAGCCAGCCTCCGGCGGGTACCTACGAGCAGTACTTC
cdr3_aa: CASSQPPAGTYEQYF
clone_size: NA
j_call: TRBJ2-7
d_call: NA
v_call: TRBV4-1

cdr3_nt: TGTGCCAGCAGCTTAGATGGACTAGCCAAAAACATTCAGTACTTC
cdr3_aa: CASSLDGLAKNIQYF
clone_size: NA
j_call: TRBJ2-4
d_call: NA
v_call: TRBV11-2

cdr3_nt: TGTGCCAGCAGCTTCCCGGTGGGGGGGCTTGGCTACACCTTC
cdr3_aa: CASSFPVGGLGYTF
clone_size: NA
j_call: TRBJ1-2
d_call: NA
v_call: TRBV5-6

cdr3_nt: TGCGCCAGCAGCTGGGGGACAGACGCCTACGAGCAGTACTTC
cdr3_aa: CASSWGTDAYEQYF
clone_size: few
j_call: TRBJ2-7
d_call: TRBD1
v_call: TRBV5-1

cdr3_nt: TGTTCCAGCAGCTTAGCTTCCGGGACTAGTGCAGATACGCAGTATTTT
cdr3_aa: CSSSLASGTSADTQYF
clone_size: NA
j_call: TRBJ2-3
d_call: TRBD2
v_call: TRBV7-9

cdr3_nt: TGTGCCAGCAGCCCCCGACAGCATAATTCACCCCTCCACTTT
cdr3_aa: CASSPRQHNSPLHF
clone_size: NA
j_call: TRBJ1-6
d_call: NA
v_call: TRBV9

cdr3_nt: TGTGCCAGCAGCGTAGGGACAGGGGGCAGCGGCTACACCTTC
cdr3_aa: CASSVGTGGSGYTF
clone_size: NA
j_call: TRBJ1-2
d_call: TRBD1
v_call: TRBV9

cdr3_nt: TGTGCCAGCAGCCGAGGGGGCGTAGCGGACATTCAGTACTTC
cdr3_aa: CASSRGGVADIQYF
clone_size: once
j_call: TRBJ2-4
d_call: NA
v_call: TRBV5-8

cdr3_nt: TGTGCCAGCAGTCAAAGCCCGGACAGGACCTATGGCTACACCTTC
cdr3_aa: CASSQSPDRTYGYTF
clone_size: NA
j_call: TRBJ1-2
d_call: TRBD1
v_call: TRBV2

cdr3_nt: TGTGCCAGCAGTGTAGGAAAGACTGTCTACGAGCAGTACTTC
cdr3_aa: CASSVGKTVYEQYF
clone_size: NA
j_call: TRBJ2-7
d_call: NA
v_call: TRBV6-1

cdr3_nt: TGTGCCAGCAGGGCCGGACAGGGGGCCAGCTACGAGCAGTACTTC
cdr3_aa: CASRAGQGASYEQYF
clone_size: NA
j_call: TRBJ2-7
d_call: TRBD1
v_call: TRBV2

cdr3_nt: TGTGCCAGCAGTCCAACTCAGGGGCTCACTGAAGCTTTCTTT
cdr3_aa: CASSPTQGLTEAFF
clone_size: once
j_call: TRBJ1-1
d_call: NA
v_call: TRBV28

cdr3_nt: TGTGCCAGTAGTATACCCTCAACTAGCGGGTCCTACGAGCAGTACTTC
cdr3_aa: CASSIPSTSGSYEQYF
clone_size: NA
j_call: TRBJ2-7
d_call: TRBD2
v_call: TRBV19

cdr3_nt: TGCAGCGTCGGGACAGAGGGCAATCAGCCCCAGCATTTT
cdr3_aa: CSVGTEGNQPQHF
clone_size: NA
j_call: TRBJ1-5
d_call: TRBD1
v_call: TRBV29-1

cdr3_nt: TGCGCCAGCAGCTTGGGACAGGAGGAGTACTTC
cdr3_aa: CASSLGQEEYF
clone_size: NA
j_call: TRBJ2-5
d_call: NA
v_call: TRBV5-1

cdr3_nt: TGTGCCAGCAGCCAAGATCGTTTACCCGCGCCAGGGGTAAATGGCTACACCTTC
cdr3_aa: CASSQDRLPAPGVNGYTF
clone_size: NA
j_call: TRBJ1-2
d_call: NA
v_call: TRBV4-2

cdr3_nt: TGCGCCAGCAGCCTTCGTTCGGGACAGGGAAATTCACCCCTCCACTTT
cdr3_aa: CASSLRSGQGNSPLHF
clone_size: NA
j_call: TRBJ1-6
d_call: TRBD1
v_call: TRBV4-1

cdr3_nt: TGTGCCAGCAGTGGGTCGGGGAACACTGAAGCTTTCTTT
cdr3_aa: CASSGSGNTEAFF
clone_size: NA
j_call: TRBJ1-1
d_call: NA
v_call: TRBV6-1

cdr3_nt: TGCAGCGTTCCTACTGGGACAGTTATGAACACTGAAGCTTTCTTT
cdr3_aa: CSVPTGTVMNTEAFF
clone_size: NA
j_call: TRBJ1-1
d_call: TRBD1
v_call: TRBV29-1

cdr3_nt: TGTGCCACCAGCAGAGATCCCCCCAGACTAGCGGGCCCCTACGAGCAGTACTTC
cdr3_aa: CATSRDPPRLAGPYEQYF
clone_size: NA
j_call: TRBJ2-7
d_call: TRBD2
v_call: TRBV15

cdr3_nt: TGTGCCAGCGGAGGACGTGGCGCAAAAGGGGGCTACACCTTC
cdr3_aa: CASGGRGAKGGYTF
clone_size: NA
j_call: TRBJ1-2
d_call: NA
v_call: TRBV6-5

cdr3_nt: TGTGCCAGCAGTCCCAGACAGGGTAGGCAGCAGTACTTC
cdr3_aa: CASSPRQGRQQYF
clone_size: NA
j_call: TRBJ2-7
d_call: TRBD1
v_call: TRBV5-8

cdr3_nt: TGTGCCAGCTCGCTAGCGCCAAGCCATGAGCAGTTCTTC
cdr3_aa: CASSLAPSHEQFF
clone_size: NA
j_call: TRBJ2-1
d_call: NA
v_call: TRBV7-6

cdr3_nt: TGCAGCGTTGAAAGCGGGGGGTTAGATACGCAGTATTTT
cdr3_aa: CSVESGGLDTQYF
clone_size: once
j_call: TRBJ2-3
d_call: TRBD2
v_call: TRBV29-1

cdr3_nt: TGTGCCAGCAGTGTACCGGACGCGACTAATTACAATGAGCAGTTCTTC
cdr3_aa: CASSVPDATNYNEQFF
clone_size: NA
j_call: TRBJ2-1
d_call: NA
v_call: TRBV6-1

cdr3_nt: TGTGCCAGCAGCTTACGAGGATATGCCGGGAGTGGGGAGACCCAGTACTTC
cdr3_aa: CASSLRGYAGSGETQYF
clone_size: NA
j_call: TRBJ2-5
d_call: NA
v_call: TRBV7-9

cdr3_nt: TGTGCCAGCGGGTCCCCGGGGGAAGCAAACACTGAAGCTTTCTTT
cdr3_aa: CASGSPGEANTEAFF
clone_size: NA
j_call: TRBJ1-1
d_call: NA
v_call: TRBV27

cdr3_nt: TGTGCCAGCAGCGGAGGTGGTCCAGCGGGAGTCGAGGAGCTGTTTTTT
cdr3_aa: CASSGGGPAGVEELFF
clone_size: once
j_call: TRBJ2-2
d_call: TRBD2
v_call: TRBV5-4